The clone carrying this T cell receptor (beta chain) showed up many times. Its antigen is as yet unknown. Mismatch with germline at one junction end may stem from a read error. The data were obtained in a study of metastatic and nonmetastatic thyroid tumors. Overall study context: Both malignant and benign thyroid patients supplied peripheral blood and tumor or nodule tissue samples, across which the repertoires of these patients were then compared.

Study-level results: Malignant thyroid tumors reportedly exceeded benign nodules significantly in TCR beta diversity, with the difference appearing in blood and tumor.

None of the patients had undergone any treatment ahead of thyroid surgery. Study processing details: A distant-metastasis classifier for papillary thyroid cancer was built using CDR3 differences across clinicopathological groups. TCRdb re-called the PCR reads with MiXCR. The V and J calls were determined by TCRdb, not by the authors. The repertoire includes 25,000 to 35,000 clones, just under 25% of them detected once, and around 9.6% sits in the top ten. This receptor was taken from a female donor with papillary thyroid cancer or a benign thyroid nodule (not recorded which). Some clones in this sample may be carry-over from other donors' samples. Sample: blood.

The CDR3 is CTSSFYSYTGELFF. As DNA, the CDR3 is TGTACCAGCAGCTTTTATAGCTACACCGGGGAGCTGTTTTTT. The rearrangement uses TRBV7-9 and TRBJ2-2; the D is unclear. From germline, CDR1 is SEHNR and CDR2 FQNEAQ (reference sequence). The length of the CDR3 is 14 residues.